These 27 T cell receptor beta chains were sequenced from one sample in a study of shared clonotypes between healthy human individuals. TCRdb keeps only in-frame clones here, not all; method: immunoSEQ multiplex PCR. In the table there are 550,000 to 850,000 clones, over 65% of which are singletons. Source material: memory CD4+ T cells sorted from blood. Subset of the sample: CD45RA-negative fraction. The receptors shown here come from a woman younger than 45 in good health.

This clone came up a few times. The chain links TRBV18 to TRBJ2-7; 11 bases map to TRBD2. CDR3 size: 15 residues. Germline assignment: CDR1 KGHSH and CDR2 LQKENI. V dropped 5 bases and J dropped 2; count of bases not matched to a gene: 5. The CDR3 DNA is TGTGCCAGCTCAGACCTAGCGGGAGGTACCTACGAGCAGTACTTC. It yields the protein CASSDLAGGTYEQYF.

The rearrangement links TRBV9 to TRBJ1-1, with D maybe TRBD1 (5 bases). The CDR3 is made up of 16 amino acids. The germline gives CDR1 SGDLS, CDR2 YYNGEE. Trimming removed 5 bases at V and 6 bases at J, with 23 bases between. The CDR3 loop reads CASSSGQGRGSAEAFF. The CDR3 DNA is TGTGCCAGCAGTTCCGGCCAGGGAAGGGGTTCGGCTGAAGCTTTCTTT.

The chain recombines TRBV19 with TRBJ2-2, with TRBD1 identical over 7 bases. The V segment lost 0 bases and the J segment 5 bases; nucleotides outside the gene matches: 3. Germline V gene sequence: CDR1 LNHDA, CDR2 SQIVND (reference sequence). This CDR3 is 15 amino acids long. In nucleotides, the CDR3 is TGTGCCAGTAGTATAGATGACAGGGTGACCGGGGAGCTGTTTTTT. Translated, it gives CASSIDDRVTGELFF.

This clone was recorded at least ten times. The same CDR3 is also encoded by other DNA sequences in this sample. The CDR3 spells CASSGVVNTGELFF. CDR3 nucleotide sequence: TGTGCCAGCAGTGGAGTAGTGAACACCGGGGAGCTGTTTTTT. V is TRBV6-1 and J is TRBJ2-2; D unresolved. Germline lookup yields CDR1 MNHNS and CDR2 SASEGT. CDR3 length: 14 amino acids. V was shortened by 4 bases and J by 1 base, with 7 bases between the two germline ends.

The chain links TRBV4-1 to TRBJ2-1; D is possibly TRBD2 (5 bases). Germline assignment: CDR1 MGHRA and CDR2 YSYEKL. This CDR3 has 17 residues. Trimming left V 0 bases short and J 4 bases short, with 16 bases between. The CDR3 loop is CASSQEASGIVYNEQFF. As DNA, the CDR3 is TGCGCCAGCAGCCAAGAGGCCTCGGGAATCGTATACAATGAGCAGTTCTTC.

This clone showed up just once. The V and J genes are TRBV19 and TRBJ2-7; D perhaps matches TRBD1 (5 bases). CDR1 and CDR2 from the germline V gene are LNHDA and SQIVND (reference sequence). This CDR3 is built from 15 residues. V lost 4 bases and J 3 bases, leaving 16 bases between the germline ends. This CDR3 is CASSTLQGSDYEQYF. In DNA, the CDR3 is TGTGCCAGTAGTACTCTCCAGGGTTCCGACTACGAGCAGTACTTC.

CDR3 sequence: CASSRQGNTIYF. CDR3 coding DNA: TGTGCCAGCAGTAGACAGGGAAACACCATATATTTT. The genes are TRBV28 and TRBJ1-3; D is perhaps TRBD1 (5 bases). Trimming took off 5 bases at V and 4 bases at J, with 6 bases between the two ends. CDR1 and CDR2 from the germline V gene are MDHEN and SYDVKM. CDR3 length equals 12 residues.

The chain couples TRBV19 to TRBJ1-5; no clear D gene. With 7 bases removed from V and 0 bases from J, the gap between germline ends came to 19 bases. The CDR3 is 17 amino acids. Germline V gene sequence: CDR1 LNHDA, CDR2 SQIVND (reference sequence). DNA for the CDR3: TGTGCCAGTAACGTGATCAGGATTAATCATAGCAATCAGCCCCAGCATTTT. This sequence encodes CASNVIRINHSNQPQHF.

The chain combines TRBV19 with TRBJ2-1; D not certain. V was pared by 6 bases and J by 6 bases, with 18 bases between. The CDR3 is 15 amino acids. CDR1 is LNHDA, CDR2 SQIVND, per germline (reference sequence). The CDR3 loop is CASRDRVLNSNEQFF. CDR3 DNA sequence: TGTGCCAGTAGGGACCGGGTCCTTAACTCCAATGAGCAGTTCTTC.

The chain couples TRBV6-5 to TRBJ2-7, with 7 nucleotides matching TRBD1. Germline V gene sequence: CDR1 MNHEY, CDR2 SVGAGI. The CDR3 loop spans 15 amino acids. The junction had 8 bases not matched to a gene; V was cut back by 6 bases and J by 0 bases. In DNA, the CDR3 is TGTGCCAGCAGCCTCGACAGGGCCCACTCCTACGAGCAGTACTTC. Its translation is CASSLDRAHSYEQYF.

The sample holds a few counts of this clone. The V and J genes are TRBV5-5 and TRBJ2-5, with 9 positions matching TRBD1. From germline, CDR1 is SGHKS and CDR2 YYEKEE (reference sequence). The length of the CDR3 is 14 residues. V was clipped by 3 bases and J by 4 bases; unmatched bases: 4. The CDR3 sequence: CASSSTGGAETQYF. In DNA, the CDR3 is TGTGCCAGCAGCTCAACAGGGGGCGCAGAGACCCAGTACTTC.

The chain couples TRBV19 to TRBJ1-5; the D is unclear. Trimming pared 5 bases from V and 1 base from J, leaving 18 bases between. The CDR3 runs 17 residues. The germline gives CDR1 LNHDA, CDR2 SQIVND (reference sequence). The CDR3 nucleotides read TGTGCCAGTAGTTTCCCCCGGTCCTACGGGAGCAATCAGCCCCAGCATTTT. Translating gives CASSFPRSYGSNQPQHF. Variable domain in full (rest from reference TRBV19 and TRBJ1-5): DGGITQSPKYLFRKEGQNVTLSCEQNLNHDAMYWYRQDPGQGLRLIYYSQIVNDFQKGDIAEGYSVSREKKESFPLTVTSAQKNPTAFYLCASSFPRSYGSNQPQHFGDGTRLSIL.

This clone showed up just once. The V gene is TRBV5-1, the J gene TRBJ2-5; D possibly uses TRBD1 or TRBD2 (5 bases each). CDR3 size: 14 residues. Germline CDR1 SGHRS, CDR2 YFSETQ. Trimming left V 6 bases short and J 2 bases short, with 14 bases between. The CDR3 loop reads CASTADTTQETQYF. CDR3 sequence (DNA): TGCGCCAGCACAGCGGACACGACACAAGAGACCCAGTACTTC.

This sequence joins TRBV19 and TRBJ1-5, with D unresolved. The CDR3 runs 15 residues. Germline V gene lookup returns CDR1 LNHDA and CDR2 SQIVND (reference sequence). V was trimmed by 7 bases and J by 0 bases, leaving 13 bases between them. CDR3 nucleotides: TGTGCCAGTAATCGAGCATCGTATAGCAATCAGCCCCAGCATTTT. Translated: CASNRASYSNQPQHF.

This clone has just one count. The V call is TRBV19, the J call TRBJ1-3; D is possibly TRBD1 (6 bases). Germline CDR1 LNHDA, CDR2 SQIVND (reference sequence). This CDR3 comprises 15 residues. V was clipped by 3 bases and J by 1 base, with 10 bases between them. CDR3 coding DNA: TGTGCCAGTAGTATCCGAGGACAGTCTGGAAACACCATATATTTT. As protein: CASSIRGQSGNTIYF. The complete variable domain, with remaining parts taken from reference TRBV19 and TRBJ1-3, reads DGGITQSPKYLFRKEGQNVTLSCEQNLNHDAMYWYRQDPGQGLRLIYYSQIVNDFQKGDIAEGYSVSREKKESFPLTVTSAQKNPTAFYLCASSIRGQSGNTIYFGEGSWLTVV.

The chain is built from TRBV19 and TRBJ2-1; 9 bases align to TRBD2. V shed 0 bases and J 6 bases; nucleotides not matched to a gene: 6. The CDR3 is 16 amino acids. Germline V gene lookup returns CDR1 LNHDA and CDR2 SQIVND (reference sequence). The CDR3 protein is CASSIDEAGGSNEQFF. DNA of the CDR3: TGTGCCAGTAGTATAGACGAGGCGGGAGGGTCCAATGAGCAGTTCTTC.

The V and J genes are TRBV6-6 and TRBJ2-7; D perhaps matches TRBD2 (6 bases). CDR3 size: 15 residues. V was pared by 2 bases and J by 0 bases, with 11 bases between. Per germline, CDR1 MNHNY and CDR2 SVGAGI (reference sequence). CDR3 in DNA: TGTGCCAGCAGTTACGCGACCGGGGGCTCCTACGAGCAGTACTTC. It specifies CASSYATGGSYEQYF.

This chain joins TRBV19 and TRBJ1-5; D call uncertain. Germline lookup yields CDR1 LNHDA and CDR2 SQIVND (reference sequence). This CDR3 is 13 amino acids long. The ends were cut back, 2 bases at V and 6 bases at J, with 8 bases in the middle. The CDR3 sequence: CASSISTVQPQHF. Here the CDR3 DNA reads TGTGCCAGTAGTATATCCACGGTTCAGCCCCAGCATTTT.

This sequence joins TRBV7-8 and TRBJ2-1; tentatively, D is TRBD2 (5 bases). Deletions cut 3 bases from V and 2 bases from J, with 14 bases between. Germline V gene data show CDR1 as SGHVS and CDR2 as FQNEAQ. The length of the CDR3 is 16 residues. This chain's CDR3 is CASSLVSGSTYNEQFF. The CDR3 DNA follows: TGTGCCAGCAGCTTGGTAAGCGGAAGTACCTACAATGAGCAGTTCTTC.

V usage is TRBV28 and J usage is TRBJ2-1, with TRBD2 matching 8 bases. Germline V gives CDR1 MDHEN, CDR2 SYDVKM. This CDR3 contains 14 residues. V lost 6 bases, J lost 6 bases, and 7 bases stayed unmatched. The CDR3 loop is CASRPGGAGNEQFF. In DNA form, the CDR3 reads TGTGCCAGCAGGCCGGGGGGGGCAGGCAATGAGCAGTTCTTC.

The chain carries TRBV9 and TRBJ2-3; 8 bases are shared with TRBD1. Germline CDR1 reads SGDLS; CDR2 reads YYNGEE. CDR3 length equals 14 residues. The V gene end was trimmed by 4 bases and the J gene end by 6 bases; junction bases not matched to a gene: 7. CDR3 loop: CASSLTQGEDTQYF. DNA for the CDR3: TGTGCCAGCAGCTTAACACAGGGGGAGGATACGCAGTATTTT.

V gene TRBV9 combines with J gene TRBJ2-1; 13 bases are a match to TRBD2. CDR1 SGDLS and CDR2 YYNGEE come from the germline V gene. The CDR3 is 19 amino acids. With 1 base clipped from V and 3 bases from J, the junction kept 10 bases outside the gene matches. CDR3 in amino acids: CASSVTIRTSGSLYNEQFF. CDR3 sequence (DNA): TGTGCCAGCAGCGTAACTATCAGGACTAGCGGGAGCCTCTACAATGAGCAGTTCTTC.

The chain recombines TRBV28 with TRBJ2-3; 14 nucleotides agree with TRBD2. Germline loops: CDR1 MDHEN, CDR2 SYDVKM. This CDR3 spans 16 amino acids. The V segment lost 4 bases and the J segment 3 bases; nucleotides outside the gene matches: 3. CDR3 coding DNA: TGTGCCAGCAGTTCCGGGACTAGCGGGAGTACAGATACGCAGTATTTT. Translating it yields CASSSGTSGSTDTQYF.

The chain combines TRBV10-1 with TRBJ2-1; no reliable D call. CDR1 and CDR2 (germline): WNHNN, SYGVQD (reference sequence). CDR3 size: 15 residues. V shed 0 bases and J shed 3 bases, with 9 bases lying between them. The CDR3 reads CASSESGSYYNEQFF. DNA of the CDR3: TGCGCCAGCAGTGAGTCGGGTAGTTACTACAATGAGCAGTTCTTC.

V and J are TRBV28 and TRBJ1-5; no clear D gene. The CDR3 runs to 14 residues. Germline CDR1 and CDR2: MDHEN and SYDVKM. Trimming removed 4 bases from V and 2 bases from J, with 9 bases in between. The CDR3 nucleotides are TGTGCCAGCAGTTCCTCCGGAGGCAATCAGCCCCAGCATTTT. As protein: CASSSSGGNQPQHF.

There are a few counts of this clone. The chain joins TRBV28 to TRBJ1-5; perhaps TRBD1 as D (5 bases). V lost 6 bases to trimming and J lost 3 bases, with 9 bases between them. CDR1 and CDR2 from the germline V gene are MDHEN and SYDVKM. This CDR3 region has 13 residues. The CDR3 is CASSQGFNQPQHF. The CDR3 DNA sequence: TGTGCCAGCAGCCAGGGTTTCAATCAGCCCCAGCATTTT.

This clone was seen a handful of times. The sample contains more than one DNA sequence encoding this CDR3. The CDR3 DNA is TGCGCCAGCAGTGGTACAACCTACGAGCAGTACTTC. Its translation is CASSGTTYEQYF. The rearrangement uses TRBV10-2 and TRBJ2-7, with D unclear. Germline assignment: CDR1 WSHSY and CDR2 SAAADI. The CDR3 consists of 12 residues. V was pared by 4 bases and J by 2 bases, with 6 bases between.